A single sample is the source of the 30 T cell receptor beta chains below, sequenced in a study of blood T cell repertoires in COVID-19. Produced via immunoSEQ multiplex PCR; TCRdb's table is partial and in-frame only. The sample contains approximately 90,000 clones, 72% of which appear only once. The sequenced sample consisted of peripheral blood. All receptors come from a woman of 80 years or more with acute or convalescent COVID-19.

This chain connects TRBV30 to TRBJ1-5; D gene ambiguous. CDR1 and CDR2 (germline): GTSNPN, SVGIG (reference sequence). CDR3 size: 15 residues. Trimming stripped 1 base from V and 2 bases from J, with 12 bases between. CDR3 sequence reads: CAWSGLGVGNQPQHF. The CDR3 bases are TGTGCCTGGAGTGGGCTCGGGGTCGGCAATCAGCCCCAGCATTTT.

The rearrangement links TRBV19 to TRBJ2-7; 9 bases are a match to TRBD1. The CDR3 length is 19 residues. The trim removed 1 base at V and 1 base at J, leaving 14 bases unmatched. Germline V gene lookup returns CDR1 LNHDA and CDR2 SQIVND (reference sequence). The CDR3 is CASSIASPPRQGVSYEQYF. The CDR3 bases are TGTGCCAGTAGTATAGCCAGTCCCCCACGACAGGGGGTTTCCTACGAGCAGTACTTC.

This chain's CDR3 is CSARQGRQGFF. CDR3 coding DNA: TGCAGTGCCCGACAGGGGCGCCAAGGTTTCTTT. J is TRBJ1-1 and V is TRBV20-1; 8 positions match TRBD1. The CDR3 has 11 amino acids. Germline V lookup: CDR1 DFQATT, CDR2 SNEGSKA (reference sequence). V trimming: 6 bases; J trimming: 13 bases; junction bases outside the gene matches: 10.

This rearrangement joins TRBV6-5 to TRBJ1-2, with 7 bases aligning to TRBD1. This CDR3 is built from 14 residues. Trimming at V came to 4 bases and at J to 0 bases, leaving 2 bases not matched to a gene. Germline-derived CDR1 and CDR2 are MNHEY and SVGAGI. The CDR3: CASSWDRSNYGYTF. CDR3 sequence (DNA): TGTGCCAGCAGTTGGGACAGATCTAACTATGGCTACACCTTC.

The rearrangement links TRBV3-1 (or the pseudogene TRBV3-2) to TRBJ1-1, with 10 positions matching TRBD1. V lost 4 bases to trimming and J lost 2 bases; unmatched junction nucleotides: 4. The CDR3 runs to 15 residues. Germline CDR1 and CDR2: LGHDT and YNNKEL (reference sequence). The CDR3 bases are TGTGCCAGCAGCCCGACAGGGGGCGGAAACACTGAAGCTTTCTTT. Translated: CASSPTGGGNTEAFF.

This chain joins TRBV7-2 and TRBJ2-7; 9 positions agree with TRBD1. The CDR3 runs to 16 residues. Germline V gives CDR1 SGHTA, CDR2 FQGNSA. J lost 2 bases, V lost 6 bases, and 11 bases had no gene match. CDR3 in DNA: TGTGCCAGCAGGTCCTCGGGACAGGGAGTAACCTACGAGCAGTACTTC. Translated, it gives CASRSSGQGVTYEQYF.

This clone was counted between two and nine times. The CDR3 here is CASSPRKGGYSNQPQHF. The CDR3 DNA reads as TGTGCCAGCAGCCCTAGAAAAGGAGGGTATAGCAATCAGCCCCAGCATTTT. This chain uses TRBV28 with TRBJ1-5, with D hard to call. The germline V gene encodes CDR1 MDHEN and CDR2 SYDVKM. The V gene lost 6 bases and the J gene lost 0 bases, with 18 bases spanning the gap. This CDR3 spans 17 amino acids.

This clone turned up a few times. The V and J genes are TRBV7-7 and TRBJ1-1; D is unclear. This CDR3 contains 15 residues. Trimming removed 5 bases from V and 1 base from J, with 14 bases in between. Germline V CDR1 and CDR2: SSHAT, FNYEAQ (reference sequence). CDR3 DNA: TGTGCCAGCAGCCAACTGCAGGTGGAGAACACTGAAGCTTTCTTT. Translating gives CASSQLQVENTEAFF.

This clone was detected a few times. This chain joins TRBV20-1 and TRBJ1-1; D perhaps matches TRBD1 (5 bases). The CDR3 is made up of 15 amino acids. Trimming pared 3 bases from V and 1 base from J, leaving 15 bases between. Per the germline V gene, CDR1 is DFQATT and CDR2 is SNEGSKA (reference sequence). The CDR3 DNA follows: TGCAGTGCTAGTGCGGGGGGACCAGGGAACACTGAAGCTTTCTTT. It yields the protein CSASAGGPGNTEAFF.

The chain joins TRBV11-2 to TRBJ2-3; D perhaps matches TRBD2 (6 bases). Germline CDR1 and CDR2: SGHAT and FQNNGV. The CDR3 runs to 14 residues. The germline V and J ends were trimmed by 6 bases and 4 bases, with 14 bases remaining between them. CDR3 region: CASRIRGSADTQYF. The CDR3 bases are TGTGCCAGCAGGATACGGGGGTCCGCAGATACGCAGTATTTT.

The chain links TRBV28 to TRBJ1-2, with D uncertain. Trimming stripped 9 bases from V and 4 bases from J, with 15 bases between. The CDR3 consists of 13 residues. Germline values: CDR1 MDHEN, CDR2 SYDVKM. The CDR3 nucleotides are TGTGCCAGTGTAGCTTTGCACGGCTATGGCTACACCTTC. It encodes CASVALHGYGYTF.

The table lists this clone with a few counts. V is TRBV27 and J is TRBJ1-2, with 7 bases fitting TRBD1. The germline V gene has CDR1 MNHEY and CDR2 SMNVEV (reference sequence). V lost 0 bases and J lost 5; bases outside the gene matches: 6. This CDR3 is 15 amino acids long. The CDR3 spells CASSLSGRGAYGYTF. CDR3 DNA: TGTGCCAGCAGTTTATCCGGCAGGGGGGCGTATGGCTACACCTTC.

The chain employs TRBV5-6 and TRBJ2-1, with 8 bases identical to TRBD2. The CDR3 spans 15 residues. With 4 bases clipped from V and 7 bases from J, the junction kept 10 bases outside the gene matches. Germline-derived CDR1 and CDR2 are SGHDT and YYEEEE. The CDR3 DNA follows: TGTGCCAGCAGCCGATGGGTTAGCGGGGAGAATGAGCAGTTCTTC. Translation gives CASSRWVSGENEQFF.

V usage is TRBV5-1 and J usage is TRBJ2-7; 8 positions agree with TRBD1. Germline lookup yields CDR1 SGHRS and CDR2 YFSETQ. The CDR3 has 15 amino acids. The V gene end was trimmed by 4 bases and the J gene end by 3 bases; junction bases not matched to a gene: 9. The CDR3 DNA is TGCGCCAGCAGCCCGGGCGGGACAGGAATCTACGAGCAGTACTTC. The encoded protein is CASSPGGTGIYEQYF.

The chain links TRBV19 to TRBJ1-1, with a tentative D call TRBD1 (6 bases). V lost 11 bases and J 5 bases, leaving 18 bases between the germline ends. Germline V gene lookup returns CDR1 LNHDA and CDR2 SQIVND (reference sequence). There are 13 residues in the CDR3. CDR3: CAGRGGDWTEAFF. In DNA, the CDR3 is TGTGCCGGACGAGGGGGGGACTGGACTGAAGCTTTCTTT.

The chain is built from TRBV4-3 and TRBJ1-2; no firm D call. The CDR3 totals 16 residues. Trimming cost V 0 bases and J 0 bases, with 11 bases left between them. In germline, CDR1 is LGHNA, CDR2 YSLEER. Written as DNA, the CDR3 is TGCGCCAGCAGCCAAGATCTCACAGAAGCTAACTATGGCTACACCTTC. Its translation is CASSQDLTEANYGYTF.

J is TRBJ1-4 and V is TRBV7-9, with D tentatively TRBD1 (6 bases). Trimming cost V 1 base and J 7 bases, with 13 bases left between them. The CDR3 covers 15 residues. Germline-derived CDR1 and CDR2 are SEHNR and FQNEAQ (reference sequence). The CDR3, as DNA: TGTGCCAGCAGCTTAGGTAACAGGGAAGGTGAAAAACTGTTTTTT. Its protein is CASSLGNREGEKLFF.

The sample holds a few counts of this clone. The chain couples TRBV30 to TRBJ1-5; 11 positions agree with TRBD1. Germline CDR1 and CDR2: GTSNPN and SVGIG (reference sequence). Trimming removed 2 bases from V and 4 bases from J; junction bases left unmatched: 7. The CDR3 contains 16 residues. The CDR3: CAWSPGTGGSNQPQHF. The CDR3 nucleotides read TGTGCCTGGAGTCCCGGGACAGGGGGATCTAATCAGCCCCAGCATTTT.

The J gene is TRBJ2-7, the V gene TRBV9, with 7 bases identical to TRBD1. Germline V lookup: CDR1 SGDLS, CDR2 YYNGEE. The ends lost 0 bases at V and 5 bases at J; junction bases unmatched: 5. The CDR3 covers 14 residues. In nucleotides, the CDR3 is TGTGCCAGCAGCGTAGGAAGACAGGGCAACGAGCAGTACTTC. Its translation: CASSVGRQGNEQYF.

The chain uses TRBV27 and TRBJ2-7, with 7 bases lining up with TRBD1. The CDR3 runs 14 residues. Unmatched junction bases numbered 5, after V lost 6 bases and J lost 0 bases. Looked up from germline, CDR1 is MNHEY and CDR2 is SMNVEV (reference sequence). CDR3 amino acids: CASRNRGGSYEQYF. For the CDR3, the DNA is TGTGCCAGCAGAAACAGGGGCGGCTCCTACGAGCAGTACTTC.

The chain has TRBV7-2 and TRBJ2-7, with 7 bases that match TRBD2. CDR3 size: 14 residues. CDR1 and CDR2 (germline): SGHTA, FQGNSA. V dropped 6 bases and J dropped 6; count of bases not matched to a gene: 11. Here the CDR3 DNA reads TGTGCCAGCAGTTGGAAGGCGGGGGAATTCGAGCAGTACTTC. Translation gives CASSWKAGEFEQYF.

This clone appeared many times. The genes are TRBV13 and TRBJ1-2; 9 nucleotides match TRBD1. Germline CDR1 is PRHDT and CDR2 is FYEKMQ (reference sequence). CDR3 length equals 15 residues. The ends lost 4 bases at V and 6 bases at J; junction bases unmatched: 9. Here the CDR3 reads CASSSRGQGGNGYTF. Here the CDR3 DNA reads TGTGCCAGCAGCTCCCGGGGACAGGGAGGGAATGGCTACACCTTC.

CDR3 coding DNA: TGTGCCAGCAGTTACTCGGCGGACAGGCACGCCTACGAGCAGTACTTC. Its translation is CASSYSADRHAYEQYF. The chain combines TRBV6-2 or TRBV6-3 with TRBJ2-7; 7 nucleotides align to TRBD1. J gave up 2 bases and V 0 bases, and 7 bases lay outside the gene matches. Germline V CDR1 and CDR2: MNHEY, SVGEGT. The CDR3 loop spans 16 amino acids.

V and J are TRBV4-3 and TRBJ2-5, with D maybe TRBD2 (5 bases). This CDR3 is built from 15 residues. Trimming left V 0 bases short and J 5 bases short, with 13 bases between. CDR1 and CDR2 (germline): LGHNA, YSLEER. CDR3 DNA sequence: TGCGCCAGCAGCCAAGATATCGGGGTTCGGGAGACCCAGTACTTC. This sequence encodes CASSQDIGVRETQYF.

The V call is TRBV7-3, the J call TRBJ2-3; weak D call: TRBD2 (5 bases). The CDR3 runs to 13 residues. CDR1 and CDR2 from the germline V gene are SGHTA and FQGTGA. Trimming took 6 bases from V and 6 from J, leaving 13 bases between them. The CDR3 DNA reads TGTGCCAGCAGTCTAGCTGCGCCGGATACGCAGTATTTT. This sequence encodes CASSLAAPDTQYF.

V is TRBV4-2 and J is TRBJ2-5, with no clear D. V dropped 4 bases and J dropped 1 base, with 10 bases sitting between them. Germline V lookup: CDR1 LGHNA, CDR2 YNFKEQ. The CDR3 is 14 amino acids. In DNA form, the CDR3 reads TGTGCCAGCAGCCTGAATGCGATCCAAGAGACCCAGTACTTC. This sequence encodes CASSLNAIQETQYF.

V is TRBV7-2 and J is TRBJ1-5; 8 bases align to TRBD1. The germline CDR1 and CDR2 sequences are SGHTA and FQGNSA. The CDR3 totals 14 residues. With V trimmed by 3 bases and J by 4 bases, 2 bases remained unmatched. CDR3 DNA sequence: TGTGCCAGCAGCTTGAACAGGGGGAATCAGCCCCAGCATTTT. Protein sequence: CASSLNRGNQPQHF.

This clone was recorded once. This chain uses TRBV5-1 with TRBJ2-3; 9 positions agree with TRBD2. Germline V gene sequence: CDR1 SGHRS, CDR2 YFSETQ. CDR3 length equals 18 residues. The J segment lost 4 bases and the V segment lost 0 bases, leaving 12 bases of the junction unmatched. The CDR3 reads CASSLGGGGALVPDTQYF. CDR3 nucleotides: TGCGCCAGCAGCTTGGGTGGCGGGGGGGCCTTAGTGCCAGATACGCAGTATTTT.

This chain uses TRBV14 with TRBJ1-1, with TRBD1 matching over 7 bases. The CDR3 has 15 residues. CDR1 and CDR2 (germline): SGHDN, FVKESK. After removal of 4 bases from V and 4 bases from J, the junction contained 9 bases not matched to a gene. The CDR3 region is CASSPRGVRFTEAFF. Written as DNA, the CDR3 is TGTGCCAGCAGCCCCAGGGGGGTGAGGTTCACTGAAGCTTTCTTT.

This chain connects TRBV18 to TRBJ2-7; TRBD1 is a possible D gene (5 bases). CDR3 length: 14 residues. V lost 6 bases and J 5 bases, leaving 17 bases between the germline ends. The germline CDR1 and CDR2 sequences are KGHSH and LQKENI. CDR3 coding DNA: TGTGCCAGCTCGAGCAGGGCGGAGAACCACGAGCAGTACTTC. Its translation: CASSSRAENHEQYF.